This T cell receptor beta chain was sequenced in a study of blood T cells in healthy people across ages. Overall study results and limits: Researchers deemed the diversity estimates from one million T cells underestimates.

In regard to this clonotype: Its antigen remains unknown. A much larger clone differs by one base, so this may be a read error.

All donors came from Russia, were Caucasian and healthy, and spanned ages roughly 6 to 100. Using a J-beta primer mix together with a sample-barcoded 5' primer, a second PCR was run for roughly 7 to 12 cycles. Each sample yielded at least 3 million CDR3-containing paired-end reads. MiXCR, applied by TCRdb to the 5' RACE reads, yields one record per CDR3 protein. This table has about 1.7 million distinct CDR3 sequences, roughly 28% appearing once. The CDR3 loop spans 12 amino acids. From germline, CDR1 is SQVTM and CDR2 ANQGSEA. The chain recombines TRBV29-1 with TRBJ2-7; weak D call: TRBD1 (6 bases). This TCR came from a woman aged 25 to 39 in good health. The sequenced material came from blood. The DNA for the CDR3 is TGCAGCGCCAGGACAGTAAACTACGGGCAGTACTTC. It codes for CSARTVNYGQYF.